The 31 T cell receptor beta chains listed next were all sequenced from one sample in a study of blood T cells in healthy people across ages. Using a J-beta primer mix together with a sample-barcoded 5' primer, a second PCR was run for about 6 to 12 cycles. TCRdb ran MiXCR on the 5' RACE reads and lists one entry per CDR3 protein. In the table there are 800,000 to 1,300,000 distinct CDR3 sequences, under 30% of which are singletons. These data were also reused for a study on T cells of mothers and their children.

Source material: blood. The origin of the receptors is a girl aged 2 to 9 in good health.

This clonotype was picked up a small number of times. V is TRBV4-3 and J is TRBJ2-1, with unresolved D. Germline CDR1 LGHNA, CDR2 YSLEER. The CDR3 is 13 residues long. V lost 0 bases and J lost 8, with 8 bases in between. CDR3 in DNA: TGCGCCAGCAGCCAAGACACCTATCATGAGCAGTTCTTC. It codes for CASSQDTYHEQFF.

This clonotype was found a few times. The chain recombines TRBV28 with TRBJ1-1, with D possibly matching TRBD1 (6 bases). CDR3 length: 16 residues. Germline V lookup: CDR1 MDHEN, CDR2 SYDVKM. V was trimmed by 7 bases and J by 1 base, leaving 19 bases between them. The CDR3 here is CASKDRENRWNTEAFF. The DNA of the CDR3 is TGTGCCAGCAAGGACAGAGAAAACAGATGGAACACTGAAGCTTTCTTT.

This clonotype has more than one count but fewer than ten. CDR3: CASTPGQGLFETQYF. CDR3 coding DNA: TGTGCCAGCACCCCGGGACAGGGCTTGTTTGAGACCCAGTACTTC. The genes are TRBV28 and TRBJ2-5; the match to TRBD1 covers 9 bases. The CDR3 runs to 15 residues. Germline V gene data show CDR1 as MDHEN and CDR2 as SYDVKM. J gave up 5 bases and V 7 bases, and 11 bases lay outside the gene matches.

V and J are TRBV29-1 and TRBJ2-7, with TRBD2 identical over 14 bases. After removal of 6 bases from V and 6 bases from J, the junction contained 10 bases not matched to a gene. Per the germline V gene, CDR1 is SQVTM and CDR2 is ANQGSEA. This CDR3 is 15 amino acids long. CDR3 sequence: CSVVKTSGGAPEQYF. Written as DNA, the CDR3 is TGCAGCGTGGTGAAGACTAGCGGGGGGGCGCCCGAGCAGTACTTC.

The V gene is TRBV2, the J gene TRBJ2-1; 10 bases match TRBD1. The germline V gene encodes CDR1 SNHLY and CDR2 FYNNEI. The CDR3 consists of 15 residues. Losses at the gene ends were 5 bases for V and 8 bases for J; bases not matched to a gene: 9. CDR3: CASSSRDRGLDEQFF. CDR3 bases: TGTGCCAGCAGTAGCCGGGACAGGGGTTTGGATGAGCAGTTCTTC.

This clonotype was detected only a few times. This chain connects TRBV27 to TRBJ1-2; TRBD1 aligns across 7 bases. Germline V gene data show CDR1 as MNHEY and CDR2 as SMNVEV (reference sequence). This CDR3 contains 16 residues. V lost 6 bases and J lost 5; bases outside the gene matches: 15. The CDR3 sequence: CASSAGTENPLYGYTF. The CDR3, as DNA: TGTGCCAGCAGCGCCGGGACAGAAAATCCACTTTATGGCTACACCTTC.

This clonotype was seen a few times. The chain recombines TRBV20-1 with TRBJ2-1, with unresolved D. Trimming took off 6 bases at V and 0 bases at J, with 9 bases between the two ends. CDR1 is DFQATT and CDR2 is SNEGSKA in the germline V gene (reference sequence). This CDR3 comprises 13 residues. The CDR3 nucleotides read TGCAGTGCCACTGCGAGCTCCTACAATGAGCAGTTCTTC. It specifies CSATASSYNEQFF.

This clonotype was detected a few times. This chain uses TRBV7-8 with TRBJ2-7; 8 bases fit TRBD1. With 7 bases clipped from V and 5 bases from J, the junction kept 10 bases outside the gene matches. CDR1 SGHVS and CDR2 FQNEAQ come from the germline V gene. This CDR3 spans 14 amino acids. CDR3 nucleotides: TGTGCCAGCAAGTTTAGAGGACAGGGTCACGAGCAGTACTTC. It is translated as CASKFRGQGHEQYF.

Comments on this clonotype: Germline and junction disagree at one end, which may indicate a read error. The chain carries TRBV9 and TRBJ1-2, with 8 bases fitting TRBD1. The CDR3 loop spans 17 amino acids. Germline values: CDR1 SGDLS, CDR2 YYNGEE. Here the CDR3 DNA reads TGTGCCAGCAGTTTCCGGGACAGGACTACTCCAAACTATGGTTACACCTTC. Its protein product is CASSFRDRTTPNYGYTF.

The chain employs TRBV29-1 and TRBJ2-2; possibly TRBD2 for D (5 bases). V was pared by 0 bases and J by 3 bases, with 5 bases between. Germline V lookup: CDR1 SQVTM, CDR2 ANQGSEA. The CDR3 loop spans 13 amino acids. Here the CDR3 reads CSVEEADTGELFF. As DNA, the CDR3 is TGCAGCGTTGAAGAAGCGGACACCGGGGAGCTGTTTTTT.

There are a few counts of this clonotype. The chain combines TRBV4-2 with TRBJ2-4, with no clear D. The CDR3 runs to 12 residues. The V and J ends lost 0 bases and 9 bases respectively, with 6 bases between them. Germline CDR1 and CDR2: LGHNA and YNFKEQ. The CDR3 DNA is TGTGCCAGCAGCCAAGACGCGAGCATTCAGTACTTC. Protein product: CASSQDASIQYF.

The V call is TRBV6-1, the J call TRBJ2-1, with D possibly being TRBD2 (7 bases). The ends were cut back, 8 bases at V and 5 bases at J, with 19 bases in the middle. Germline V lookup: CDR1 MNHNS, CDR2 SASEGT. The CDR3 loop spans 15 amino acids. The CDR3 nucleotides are TGTGCCAGCGGGGGGGTCGGGGGGCTGGACAATGAGCAGTTCTTC. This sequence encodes CASGGVGGLDNEQFF.

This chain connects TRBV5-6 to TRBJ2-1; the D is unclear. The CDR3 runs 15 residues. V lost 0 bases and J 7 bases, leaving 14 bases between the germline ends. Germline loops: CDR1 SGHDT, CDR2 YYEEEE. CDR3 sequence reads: CASSLGTATINEQFF. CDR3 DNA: TGTGCCAGCAGCTTGGGAACAGCTACTATAAATGAGCAGTTCTTC.

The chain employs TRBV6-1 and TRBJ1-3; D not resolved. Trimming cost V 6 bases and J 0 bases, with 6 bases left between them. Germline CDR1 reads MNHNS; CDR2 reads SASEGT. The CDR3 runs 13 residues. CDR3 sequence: CASRLNSGNTIYF. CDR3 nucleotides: TGTGCCAGCAGGTTGAACTCTGGAAACACCATATATTTT.

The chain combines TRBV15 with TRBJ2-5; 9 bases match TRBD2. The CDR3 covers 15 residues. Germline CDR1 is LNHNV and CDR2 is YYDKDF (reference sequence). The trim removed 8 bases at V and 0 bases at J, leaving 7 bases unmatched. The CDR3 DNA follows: TGTGCCACCGGGAAACTAGCGGGTGACCAAGAGACCCAGTACTTC. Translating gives CATGKLAGDQETQYF.

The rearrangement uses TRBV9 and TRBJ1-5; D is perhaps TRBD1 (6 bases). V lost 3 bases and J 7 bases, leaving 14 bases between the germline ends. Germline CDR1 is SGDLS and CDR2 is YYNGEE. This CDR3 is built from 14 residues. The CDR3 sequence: CASSDGGAGQPQHF. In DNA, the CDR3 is TGTGCCAGCAGCGATGGGGGGGCGGGCCAGCCCCAGCATTTT.

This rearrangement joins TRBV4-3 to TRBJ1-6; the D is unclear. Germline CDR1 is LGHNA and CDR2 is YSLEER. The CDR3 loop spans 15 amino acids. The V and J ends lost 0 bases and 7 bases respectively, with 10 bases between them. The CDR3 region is CASSQDWALNSPLHF. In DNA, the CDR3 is TGCGCCAGCAGCCAAGATTGGGCTTTGAATTCACCCCTCCACTTT.

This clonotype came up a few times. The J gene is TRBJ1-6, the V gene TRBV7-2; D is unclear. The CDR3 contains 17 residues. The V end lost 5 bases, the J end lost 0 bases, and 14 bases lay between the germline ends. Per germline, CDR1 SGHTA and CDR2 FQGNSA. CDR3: CASSPQTASSYNSPLHF. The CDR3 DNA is TGTGCCAGCAGCCCGCAGACGGCCAGCTCCTATAATTCACCCCTCCACTTT.

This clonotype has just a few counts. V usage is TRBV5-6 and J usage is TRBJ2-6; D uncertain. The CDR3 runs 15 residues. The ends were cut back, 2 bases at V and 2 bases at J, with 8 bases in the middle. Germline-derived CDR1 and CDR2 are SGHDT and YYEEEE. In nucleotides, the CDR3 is TGTGCCAGCAGCTTCCCCGGCACTGGGGCCAACGTCCTGACTTTC. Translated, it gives CASSFPGTGANVLTF.

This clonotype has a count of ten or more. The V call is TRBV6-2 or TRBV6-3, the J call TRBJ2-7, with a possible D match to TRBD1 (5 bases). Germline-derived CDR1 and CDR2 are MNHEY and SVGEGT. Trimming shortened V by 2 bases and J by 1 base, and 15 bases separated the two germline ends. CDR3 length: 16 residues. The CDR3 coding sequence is TGTGCCAGCAGTTACGGTTGGACATCAAGTTCCTACGAGCAGTACTTC. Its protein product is CASSYGWTSSSYEQYF.

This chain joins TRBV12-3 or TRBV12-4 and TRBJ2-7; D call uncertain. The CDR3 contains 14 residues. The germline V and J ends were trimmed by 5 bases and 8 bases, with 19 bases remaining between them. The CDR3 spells CASSPDLATSKQYF. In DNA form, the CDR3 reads TGTGCCAGCAGTCCCGACCTCGCAACTTCAAAGCAGTACTTC.

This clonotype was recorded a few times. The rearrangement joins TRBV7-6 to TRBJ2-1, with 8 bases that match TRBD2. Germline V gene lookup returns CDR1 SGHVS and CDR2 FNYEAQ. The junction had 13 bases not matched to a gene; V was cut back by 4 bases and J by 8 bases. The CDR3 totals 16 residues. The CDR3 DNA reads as TGTGCCAGCAGCTCTCCCCTGGCGGGAGGTATAGATGAGCAGTTCTTC. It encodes CASSSPLAGGIDEQFF. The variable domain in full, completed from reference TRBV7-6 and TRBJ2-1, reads GAGVSQSPRYKVTKRGQDVALRCDPISGHVSLYWYRQALGQGPEFLTYFNYEAQQDKSGLPNDRFSAERPEGSISTLTIQRTEQRDSAMYRCASSSPLAGGIDEQFFGPGTRLTVL.

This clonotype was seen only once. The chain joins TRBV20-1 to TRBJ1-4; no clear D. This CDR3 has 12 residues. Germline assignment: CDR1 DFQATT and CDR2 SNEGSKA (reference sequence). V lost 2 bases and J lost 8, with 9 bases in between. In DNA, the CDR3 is TGCAGTGCTAGATCCGGGAAAGAAAAACTGTTTTTT. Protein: CSARSGKEKLFF.

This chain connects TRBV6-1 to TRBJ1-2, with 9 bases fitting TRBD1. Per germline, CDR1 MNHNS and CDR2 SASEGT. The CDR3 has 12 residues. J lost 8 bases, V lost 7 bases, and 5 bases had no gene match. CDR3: CASNRDREGYTF. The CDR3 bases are TGTGCCAGCAACCGGGACAGGGAAGGCTACACCTTC.

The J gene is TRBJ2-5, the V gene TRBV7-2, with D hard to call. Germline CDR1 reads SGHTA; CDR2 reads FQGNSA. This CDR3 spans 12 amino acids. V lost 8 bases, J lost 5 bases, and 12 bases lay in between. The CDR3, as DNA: TGTGCCAGCGGAGAAGGTCCGGAGACCCAGTACTTC. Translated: CASGEGPETQYF.

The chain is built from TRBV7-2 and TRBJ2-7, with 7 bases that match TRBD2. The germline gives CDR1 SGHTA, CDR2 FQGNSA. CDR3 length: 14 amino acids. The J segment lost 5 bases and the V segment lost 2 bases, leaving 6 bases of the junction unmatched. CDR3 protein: CASSLLAGDDEQYF. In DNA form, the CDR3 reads TGTGCCAGCAGCTTACTTGCGGGAGATGACGAGCAGTACTTC.

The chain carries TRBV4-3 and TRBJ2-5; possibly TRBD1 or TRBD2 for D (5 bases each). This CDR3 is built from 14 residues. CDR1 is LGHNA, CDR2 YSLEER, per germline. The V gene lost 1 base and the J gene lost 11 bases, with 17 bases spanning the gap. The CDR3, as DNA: TGCGCCAGCAGCCAAGGAACGGACCGTGAGGGGCAGTACTTC. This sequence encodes CASSQGTDREGQYF.

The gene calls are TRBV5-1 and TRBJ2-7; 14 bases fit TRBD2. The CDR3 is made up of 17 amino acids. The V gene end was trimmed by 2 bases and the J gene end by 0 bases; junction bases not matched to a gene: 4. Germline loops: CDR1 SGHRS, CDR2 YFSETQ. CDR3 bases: TGCGCCAGCAGCTTCTCGGGACTAGCGGGGGCCTCCTACGAGCAGTACTTC. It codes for CASSFSGLAGASYEQYF.

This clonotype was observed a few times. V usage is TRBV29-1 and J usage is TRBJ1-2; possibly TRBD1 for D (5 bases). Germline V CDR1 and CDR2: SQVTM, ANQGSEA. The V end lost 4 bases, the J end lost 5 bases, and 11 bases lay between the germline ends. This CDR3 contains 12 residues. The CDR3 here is CSVAFRAYGYTF. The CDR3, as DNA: TGCAGCGTTGCGTTCAGGGCGTATGGCTACACCTTC. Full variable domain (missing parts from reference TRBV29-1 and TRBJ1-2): SAVISQKPSRDICQRGTSLTIQCQVDSQVTMMFWYRQQPGQSLTLIATANQGSEATYESGFVIDKFPISRPNLTFSTLTVSNMSPEDSSIYLCSVAFRAYGYTFGSGTRLTVV.

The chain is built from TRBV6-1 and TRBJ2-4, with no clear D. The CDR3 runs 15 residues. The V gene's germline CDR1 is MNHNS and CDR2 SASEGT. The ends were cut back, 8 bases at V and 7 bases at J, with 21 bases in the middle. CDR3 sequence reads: CASLPRAGPGNIQYF. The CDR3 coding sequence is TGTGCCAGCTTACCTCGTGCCGGGCCCGGGAACATTCAGTACTTC.

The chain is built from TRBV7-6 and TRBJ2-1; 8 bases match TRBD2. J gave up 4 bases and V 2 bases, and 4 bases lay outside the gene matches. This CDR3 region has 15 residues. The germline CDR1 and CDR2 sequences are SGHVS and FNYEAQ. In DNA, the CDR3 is TGTGCCAGCAGCTTAATCGGGGGGGCATACAATGAGCAGTTCTTC. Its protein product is CASSLIGGAYNEQFF.